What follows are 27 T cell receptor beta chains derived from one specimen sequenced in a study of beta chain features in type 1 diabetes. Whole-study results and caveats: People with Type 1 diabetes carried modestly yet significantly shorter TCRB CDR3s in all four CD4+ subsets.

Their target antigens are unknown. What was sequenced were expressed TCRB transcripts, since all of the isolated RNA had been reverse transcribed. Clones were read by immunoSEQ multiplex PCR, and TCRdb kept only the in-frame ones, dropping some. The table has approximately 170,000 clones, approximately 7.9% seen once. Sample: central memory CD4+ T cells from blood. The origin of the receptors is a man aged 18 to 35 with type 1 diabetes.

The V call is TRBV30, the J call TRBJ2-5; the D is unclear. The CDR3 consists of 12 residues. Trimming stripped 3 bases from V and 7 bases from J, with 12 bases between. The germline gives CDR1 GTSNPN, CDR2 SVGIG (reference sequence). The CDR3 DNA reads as TGTGCCTGGAGCCCGCTGCGGAGGACCCAGTACTTC. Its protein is CAWSPLRRTQYF.

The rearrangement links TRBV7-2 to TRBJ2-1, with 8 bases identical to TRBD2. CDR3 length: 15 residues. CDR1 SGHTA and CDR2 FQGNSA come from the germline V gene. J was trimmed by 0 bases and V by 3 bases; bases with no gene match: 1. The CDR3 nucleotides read TGTGCCAGCAGCTTCAGCGGGGGCTCCTACAATGAGCAGTTCTTC. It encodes CASSFSGGSYNEQFF. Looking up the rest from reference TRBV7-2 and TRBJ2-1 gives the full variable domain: GAGVSQSPSNKVTEKGKDVELRCDPISGHTALYWYRQSLGQGLEFLIYFQGNSAPDKSGLPSDRFSAERTGGSVSTLTIQRTQQEDSAVYLCASSFSGGSYNEQFFGPGTRLTVL.

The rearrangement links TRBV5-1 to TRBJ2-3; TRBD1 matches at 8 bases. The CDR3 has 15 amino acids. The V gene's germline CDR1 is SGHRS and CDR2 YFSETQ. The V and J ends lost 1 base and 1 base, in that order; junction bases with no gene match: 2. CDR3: CASSLTGQGTDTQYF. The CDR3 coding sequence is TGCGCCAGCAGCTTGACGGGACAGGGCACAGATACGCAGTATTTT.

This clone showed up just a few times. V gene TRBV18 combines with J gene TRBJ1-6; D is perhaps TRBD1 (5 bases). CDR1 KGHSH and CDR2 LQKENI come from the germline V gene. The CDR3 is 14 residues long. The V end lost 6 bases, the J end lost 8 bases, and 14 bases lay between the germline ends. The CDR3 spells CASSQGGSDSPLHF. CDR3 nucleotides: TGTGCCAGCTCCCAGGGAGGTTCGGATTCACCCCTCCACTTT.

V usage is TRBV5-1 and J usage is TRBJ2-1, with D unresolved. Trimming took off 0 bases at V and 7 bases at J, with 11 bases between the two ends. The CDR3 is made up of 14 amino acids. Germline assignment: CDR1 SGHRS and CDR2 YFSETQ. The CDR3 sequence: CASSLGGSRNEQFF. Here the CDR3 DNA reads TGCGCCAGCAGCTTGGGCGGTTCGAGGAATGAGCAGTTCTTC.

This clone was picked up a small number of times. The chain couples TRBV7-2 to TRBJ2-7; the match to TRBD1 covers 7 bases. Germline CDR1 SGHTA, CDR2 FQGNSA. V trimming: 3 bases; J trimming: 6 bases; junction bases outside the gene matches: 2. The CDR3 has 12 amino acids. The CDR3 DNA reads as TGTGCCAGCAGCTTCAACAGGGGCGAGCAGTACTTC. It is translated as CASSFNRGEQYF. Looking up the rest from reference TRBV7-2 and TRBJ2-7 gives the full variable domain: GAGVSQSPSNKVTEKGKDVELRCDPISGHTALYWYRQSLGQGLEFLIYFQGNSAPDKSGLPSDRFSAERTGGSVSTLTIQRTQQEDSAVYLCASSFNRGEQYFGPGTRLTVT.

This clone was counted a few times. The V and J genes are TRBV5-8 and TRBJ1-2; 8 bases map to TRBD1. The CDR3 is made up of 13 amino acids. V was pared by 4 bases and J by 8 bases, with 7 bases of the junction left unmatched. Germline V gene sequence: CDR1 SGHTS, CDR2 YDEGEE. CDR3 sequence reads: CASSPDRVYGYTF. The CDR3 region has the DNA TGTGCCAGCAGCCCGGACAGGGTTTACGGCTACACCTTC.

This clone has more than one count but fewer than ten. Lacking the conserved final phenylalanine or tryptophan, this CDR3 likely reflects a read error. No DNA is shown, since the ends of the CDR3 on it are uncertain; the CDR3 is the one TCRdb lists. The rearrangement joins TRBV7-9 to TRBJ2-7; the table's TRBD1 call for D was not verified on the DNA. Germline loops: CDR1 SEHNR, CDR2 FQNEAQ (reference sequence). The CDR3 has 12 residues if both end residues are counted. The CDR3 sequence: CASSRDRSPLNI.

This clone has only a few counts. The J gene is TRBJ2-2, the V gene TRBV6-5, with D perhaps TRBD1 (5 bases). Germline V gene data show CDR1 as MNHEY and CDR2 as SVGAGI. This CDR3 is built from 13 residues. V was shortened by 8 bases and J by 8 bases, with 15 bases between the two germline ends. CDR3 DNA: TGTGCCAGCCAGACTCCCCAGGGAGGGGAGCTGTTTTTT. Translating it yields CASQTPQGGELFF.

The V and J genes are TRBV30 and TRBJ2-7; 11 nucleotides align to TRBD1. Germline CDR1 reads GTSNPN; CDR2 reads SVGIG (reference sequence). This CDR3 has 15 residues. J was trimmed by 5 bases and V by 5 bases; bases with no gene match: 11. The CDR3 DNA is TGTGCCTGGTCGACCGGACAGGGGGCTAGGGACGAGCAGTACTTC. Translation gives CAWSTGQGARDEQYF.

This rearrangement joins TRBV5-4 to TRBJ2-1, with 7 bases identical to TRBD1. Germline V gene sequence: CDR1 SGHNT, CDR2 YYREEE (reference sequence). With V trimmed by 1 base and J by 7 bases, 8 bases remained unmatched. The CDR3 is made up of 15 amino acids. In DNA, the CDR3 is TGTGCCAGCAGCTTGCCCGGGACAGCTAGTAATGAGCAGTTCTTC. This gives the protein CASSLPGTASNEQFF.

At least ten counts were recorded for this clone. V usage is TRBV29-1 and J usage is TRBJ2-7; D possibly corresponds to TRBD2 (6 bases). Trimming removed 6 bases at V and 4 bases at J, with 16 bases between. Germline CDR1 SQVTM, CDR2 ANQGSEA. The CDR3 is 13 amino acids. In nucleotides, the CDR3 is TGCAGCGTACGACGGGACTTGGGATACGAGCAGTACTTC. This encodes CSVRRDLGYEQYF.

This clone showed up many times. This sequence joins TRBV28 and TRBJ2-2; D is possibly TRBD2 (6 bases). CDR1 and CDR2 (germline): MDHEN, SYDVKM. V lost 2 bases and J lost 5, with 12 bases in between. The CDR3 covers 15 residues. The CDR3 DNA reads TGTGCCAGCAGTTTAGCTACAGGAGGGACCGGGGAGCTGTTTTTT. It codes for CASSLATGGTGELFF.

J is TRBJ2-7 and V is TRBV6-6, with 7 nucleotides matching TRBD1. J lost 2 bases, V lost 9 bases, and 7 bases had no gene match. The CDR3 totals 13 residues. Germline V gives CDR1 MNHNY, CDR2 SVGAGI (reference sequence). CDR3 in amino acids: CASCRGSTYEQYF. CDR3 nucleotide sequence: TGTGCCAGTTGCAGGGGGAGTACCTACGAGCAGTACTTC.

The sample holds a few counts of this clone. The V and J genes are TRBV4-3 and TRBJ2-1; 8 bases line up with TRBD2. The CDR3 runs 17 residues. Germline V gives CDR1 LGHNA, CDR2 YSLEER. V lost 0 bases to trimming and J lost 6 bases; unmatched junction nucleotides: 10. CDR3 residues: CASSQDLRGGFINEQFF. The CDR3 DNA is TGCGCCAGCAGCCAAGACCTCCGGGGGGGCTTTATCAATGAGCAGTTCTTC.

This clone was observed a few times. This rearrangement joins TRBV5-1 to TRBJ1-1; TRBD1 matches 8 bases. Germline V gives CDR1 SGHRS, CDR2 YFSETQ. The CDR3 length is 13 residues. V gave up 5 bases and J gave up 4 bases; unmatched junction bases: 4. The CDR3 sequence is CASREQGGTEAFF. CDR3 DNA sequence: TGCGCCAGCAGGGAACAGGGGGGCACTGAAGCTTTCTTT.

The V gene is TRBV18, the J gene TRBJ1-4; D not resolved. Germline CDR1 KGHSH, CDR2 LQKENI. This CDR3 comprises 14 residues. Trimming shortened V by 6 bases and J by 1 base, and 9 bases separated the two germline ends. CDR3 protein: CASSRSQTNEKLFF. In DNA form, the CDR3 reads TGTGCCAGCTCCCGGTCGCAAACTAATGAAAAACTGTTTTTT.

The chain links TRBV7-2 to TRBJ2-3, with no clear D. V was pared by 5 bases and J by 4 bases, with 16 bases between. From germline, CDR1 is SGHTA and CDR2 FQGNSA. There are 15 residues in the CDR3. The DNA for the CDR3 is TGTGCCAGCAGCCTTGACCATACGGCGGCAGATACGCAGTATTTT. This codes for CASSLDHTAADTQYF.

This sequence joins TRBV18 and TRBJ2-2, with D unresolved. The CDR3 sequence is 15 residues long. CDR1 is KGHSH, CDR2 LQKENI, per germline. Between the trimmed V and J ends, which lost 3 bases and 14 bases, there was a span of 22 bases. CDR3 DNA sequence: TGTGCCAGCTCACCTACCGAACCGCCCGGGTCCCGTCTGTTTTTT. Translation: CASSPTEPPGSRLFF.

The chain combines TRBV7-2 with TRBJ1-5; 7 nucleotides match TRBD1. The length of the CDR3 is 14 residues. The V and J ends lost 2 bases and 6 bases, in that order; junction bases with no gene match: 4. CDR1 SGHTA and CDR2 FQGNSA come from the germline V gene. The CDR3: CASSLQGGGQPQHF. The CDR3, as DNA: TGTGCCAGCAGCTTACAGGGGGGAGGTCAGCCCCAGCATTTT.

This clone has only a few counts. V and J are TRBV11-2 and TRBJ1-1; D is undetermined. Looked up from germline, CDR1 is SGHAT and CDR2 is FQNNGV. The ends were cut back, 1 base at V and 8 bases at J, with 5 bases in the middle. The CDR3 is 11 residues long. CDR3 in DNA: TGTGCCAGCAGCTTAGTCAGGGAAGCTTTCTTT. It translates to CASSLVREAFF.

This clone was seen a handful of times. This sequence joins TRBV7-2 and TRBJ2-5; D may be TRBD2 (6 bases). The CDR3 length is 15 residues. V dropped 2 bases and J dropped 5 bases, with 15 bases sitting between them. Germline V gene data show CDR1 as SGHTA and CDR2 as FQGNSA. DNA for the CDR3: TGTGCCAGCAGCTTACGACTAGGCGGGTGGGAGACCCAGTACTTC. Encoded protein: CASSLRLGGWETQYF.

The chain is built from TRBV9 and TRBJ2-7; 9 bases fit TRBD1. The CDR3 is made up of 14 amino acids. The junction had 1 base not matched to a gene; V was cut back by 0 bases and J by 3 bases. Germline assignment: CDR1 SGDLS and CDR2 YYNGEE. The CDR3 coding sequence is TGTGCCAGCAGCGTAGGGGGACAGGGCTACGAGCAGTACTTC. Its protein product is CASSVGGQGYEQYF.

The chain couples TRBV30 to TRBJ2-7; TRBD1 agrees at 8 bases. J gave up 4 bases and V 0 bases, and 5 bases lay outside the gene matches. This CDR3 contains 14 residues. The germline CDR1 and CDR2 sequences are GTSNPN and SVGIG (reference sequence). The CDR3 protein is CAWSVGQGSYEQYF. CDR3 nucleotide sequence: TGTGCCTGGAGTGTAGGACAGGGCTCTTACGAGCAGTACTTC.

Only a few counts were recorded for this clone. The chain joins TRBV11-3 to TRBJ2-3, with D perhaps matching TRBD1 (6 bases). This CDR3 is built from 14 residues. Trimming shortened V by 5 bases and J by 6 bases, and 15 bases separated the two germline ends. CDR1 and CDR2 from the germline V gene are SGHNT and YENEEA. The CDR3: CASSGGTIRDTQYF. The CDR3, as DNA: TGTGCCAGCAGCGGGGGCACTATACGGGATACGCAGTATTTT.

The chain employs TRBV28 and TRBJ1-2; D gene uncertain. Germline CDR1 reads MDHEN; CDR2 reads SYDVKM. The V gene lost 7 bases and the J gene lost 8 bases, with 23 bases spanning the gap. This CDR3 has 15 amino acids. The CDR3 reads CASNPPSSGPGGYTF. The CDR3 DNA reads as TGTGCCAGCAACCCCCCAAGCAGCGGTCCAGGCGGCTACACCTTC.

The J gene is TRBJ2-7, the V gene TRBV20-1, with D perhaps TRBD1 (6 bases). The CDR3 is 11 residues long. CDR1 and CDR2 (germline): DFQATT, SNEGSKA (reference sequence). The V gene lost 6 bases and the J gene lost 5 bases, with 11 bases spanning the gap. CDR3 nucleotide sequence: TGCAGTGCGCGCAGGGGCCACGAGCAGTACTTC. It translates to CSARRGHEQYF.